These 13 T cell receptor beta chains originate from one sample sequenced in a study of CD8 T cells in ankylosing spondylitis. Via MiXCR, TCRdb re-called the 5' RACE reads, giving one row per CDR3 protein. The sample has over 150,000 distinct CDR3 sequences, 9.5% to 15% seen once; the top ten hold 16%. Material for sequencing was blood, either unsorted or a sorted T cell fraction (not recorded which). The receptors stem from a male donor with ankylosing spondylitis or in good health (not recorded which).

This clonotype appeared many times. V is TRBV6-4 and J is TRBJ2-6; D is possibly TRBD2 (5 bases). V was shortened by 3 bases and J by 0 bases, with 9 bases between the two germline ends. CDR1 and CDR2 (germline): MRHNA, SNTAGT. The CDR3 runs to 16 residues. Here the CDR3 DNA reads TGTGCCAGCAGTGAGCGGGCAGACTCTGGGGCCAACGTCCTGACTTTC. Amino acids: CASSERADSGANVLTF.

This clonotype turned up a few times. The chain combines TRBV5-6 with TRBJ1-2; D is unclear. Germline CDR1 SGHDT, CDR2 YYEEEE. Trimming shortened V by 0 bases and J by 8 bases, and 8 bases separated the two germline ends. The CDR3 extends over 12 amino acids. CDR3: CASSLVGSGYTF. DNA for the CDR3: TGTGCCAGCAGCTTGGTGGGCAGCGGCTACACCTTC.

This clonotype came up many times. The chain links TRBV5-1 to TRBJ1-5, with no clear D. Trimming took off 2 bases at V and 1 base at J, with 10 bases between the two ends. CDR3 length: 15 residues. Germline CDR1 and CDR2: SGHRS and YFSETQ. The CDR3: CASSLEGLSNQPQHF. CDR3 in DNA: TGCGCCAGCAGCTTAGAAGGTTTGAGCAATCAGCCCCAGCATTTT.

Only a few counts were recorded for this clonotype. The rearrangement joins TRBV9 to TRBJ2-5; either TRBD1 or TRBD2 may fit D (5 bases each). The CDR3 length is 15 residues. The ends were cut back, 7 bases at V and 5 bases at J, with 21 bases in the middle. Germline CDR1 reads SGDLS; CDR2 reads YYNGEE. In nucleotides, the CDR3 is TGTGCCAGCGGAACCGGGACCTTCCTCCGGGAGACCCAGTACTTC. Protein sequence: CASGTGTFLRETQYF.

V is TRBV9 and J is TRBJ1-1; TRBD1 matches at 7 bases. Germline-derived CDR1 and CDR2 are SGDLS and YYNGEE. V shed 4 bases, J shed 4 bases, and the junction held 10 bases outside the gene matches. This CDR3 comprises 15 residues. CDR3 coding DNA: TGTGCCAGCAGCTCACAGACAGGGCCCGGCACTGAAGCTTTCTTT. Its protein product is CASSSQTGPGTEAFF.

Here the CDR3 reads CASRGTGPIYEQYF. The CDR3 DNA reads as TGTGCCAGCAGGGGGACTGGTCCGATCTACGAGCAGTACTTC. This sequence joins TRBV27 and TRBJ2-7; a weak D match, TRBD2 (6 bases). Germline CDR1 reads MNHEY; CDR2 reads SMNVEV (reference sequence). Trimming removed 6 bases at V and 3 bases at J, with 15 bases between. CDR3 size: 14 residues.

This clonotype showed up many times. The CDR3 DNA sequence: TGCAGTATTCTGACAGTGAACACCGGGGAGCTGTTTTTT. This gives the protein CSILTVNTGELFF. The chain uses TRBV20-1 and TRBJ2-2; D possibly corresponds to TRBD1 (5 bases). The germline V gene has CDR1 DFQATT and CDR2 SNEGSKA (reference sequence). V dropped 8 bases and J dropped 1 base, with 11 bases sitting between them. CDR3 length: 13 amino acids.

The V and J genes are TRBV18 and TRBJ2-7; D is uncertain. This CDR3 comprises 14 residues. V lost 1 base, J lost 4 bases, and 11 bases lay in between. CDR1 and CDR2 from the germline V gene are KGHSH and LQKENI. Written as DNA, the CDR3 is TGTGCCAGCTCACCACTCGACCACCAATACGAGCAGTACTTC. Its translation: CASSPLDHQYEQYF.

The gene calls are TRBV12-3 or TRBV12-4 and TRBJ1-1; no firm D call. This CDR3 region has 11 residues. V was pared by 3 bases and J by 12 bases, with 11 bases between. The CDR3 DNA reads as TGTGCCAGCAGTTTCGTCGGGCCACCTTTCTTT. Residues: CASSFVGPPFF.

The chain joins TRBV29-1 to TRBJ2-5; TRBD2 is a possible D gene (6 bases). This CDR3 comprises 12 residues. Trimming stripped 7 bases from V and 5 bases from J, with 14 bases between. Germline V CDR1 and CDR2: SQVTM, ANQGSEA. The CDR3 is CSAEGLAETQYF. The CDR3 nucleotides are TGCAGCGCCGAGGGGCTAGCGGAGACCCAGTACTTC.

V is TRBV7-9 and J is TRBJ1-1; TRBD1 is a possible D gene (5 bases). Trimming removed 1 base at V and 4 bases at J, with 10 bases between. The CDR3 spans 14 residues. Per the germline V gene, CDR1 is SEHNR and CDR2 is FQNEAQ (reference sequence). The CDR3 protein is CASSLGEGPTEAFF. CDR3 DNA sequence: TGTGCCAGCAGCTTAGGAGAGGGGCCCACTGAAGCTTTCTTT.

This clonotype was seen many times. The chain carries TRBV4-1 and TRBJ2-2, with D perhaps matching TRBD2 (5 bases). Trimming cost V 4 bases and J 5 bases, with 8 bases left between them. This CDR3 is built from 13 residues. CDR1 and CDR2 from the germline V gene are MGHRA and YSYEKL. CDR3 bases: TGCGCCAGCAGCCCAACTAGTACCGGGGAGCTGTTTTTT. It is translated as CASSPTSTGELFF.

The chain carries TRBV10-2 and TRBJ1-1; D remains ambiguous. Germline CDR1 and CDR2: WSHSY and SAAADI. Trimming removed 5 bases at V and 7 bases at J, with 14 bases between. The CDR3 has 13 residues. CDR3 DNA: TGCGCCAGCAGTCTCACCGAAAAGTATGAAGCTTTCTTT. Translating gives CASSLTEKYEAFF.